These T cell receptor beta chains were read from a single sample in a study of shared clonotypes between healthy human individuals. The protocol was immunoSEQ multiplex PCR, while the TCRdb copy is restricted to in-frame clones and leaves out a portion. The data show around 690,000 clones, less than 95% seen once. The sequencing sample was made of memory CD8+ T cells from PBMCs. These TCRs come from a man between 18 and 35 years old in good health. Some clones in this sample may be carry-over from other donors' samples. The CDR3 runs from the conserved cysteine through the conserved F or W. A D gene is named only where the DNA matches it firmly.

D gene	J gene	V gene	CDR3 protein
TRBD2	TRBJ2-7	TRBV7-8	CASSLDGTSFFEQYF
.	TRBJ2-1	TRBV28	CATHGIVGDNEQFF
.	TRBJ1-1	TRBV19	CASSIVKGREEAFF
.	TRBJ2-3	TRBV25-1	CASSVWQGPYTDTQYF
.	TRBJ1-1	TRBV6-5	CASSYSRGGGTEAFF
.	TRBJ2-3	TRBV7-8	CVSSLVLGRTDTQYF
.	TRBJ2-1	TRBV7-9	CASSPEQRVKGEQFF
.	TRBJ1-1	TRBV10-3	CAISEWVGVNTEAFF
.	TRBJ2-1	TRBV9	CASSVVSGSYNEQFF
.	TRBJ1-1	TRBV27	CASSLRGSTDTEAFF
.	TRBJ2-1	TRBV6-6	CASSLSTAPFYNEQFF
TRBD1	TRBJ2-7	TRBV5-1	CASSLGTGYEQYF
.	TRBJ2-5	TRBV28	CASSLFPKETQYF
.	TRBJ2-7	TRBV19	CASSIAGPYEQYF
.	TRBJ1-5	TRBV15	CATSTTRNQPQHF
TRBD2	TRBJ2-1	TRBV28	CASSVVAGAGNEQFF
.	TRBJ2-2	TRBV25-1	CASSYGRGELFF
.	TRBJ2-2	TRBV7-8	CASSLGGAANTGELFF
TRBD2	TRBJ2-1	TRBV28	CASSFTGTSKDNEQFF
TRBD1	TRBJ2-7	TRBV13	CASSGTGQGSYEQYF
.	TRBJ1-1	TRBV28	CASSRHDLNTEAFF
.	TRBJ2-5	TRBV6-1	CASSEGRGLLQETQYF
.	TRBJ1-1	TRBV9	CASSVAPNTEAFF
TRBD2	TRBJ2-7	TRBV4-2	CASSQDESGRAHEQYF
TRBD2	TRBJ2-3	TRBV7-9	CASSGPGLASPPDTQYF
TRBD1	TRBJ2-3	TRBV10-3	CAISGQGVADTQYF
.	TRBJ2-7	TRBV5-1	CASSLEAGSYEQYF
.	TRBJ2-5	TRBV6-5	CASRRGFETQYF
TRBD2	TRBJ2-7	TRBV7-2	CASSLASGLAGGNEQYF
TRBD1	TRBJ1-1	TRBV7-8	CASSNFPGGPWDTEAFF
.	TRBJ1-1	TRBV27	CASSLGGQNTEAFF